This TCR beta chain appears in the sequencing data of a study of blood T cell repertoires in COVID-19. At the level of the study: PBMCs, B-cell-depleted T cells, or T cells provided the cDNA or gDNA that made up the material.

A Seattle source enrolled patients during active infection and followed them longitudinally. This CDR3 is 14 amino acids long. V dropped 3 bases and J dropped 5 bases, with 12 bases sitting between them. In germline, CDR1 is WNHNN, CDR2 SYGVQD (reference sequence). Study processing details: Amplified reference gene primers provided the basis for estimating nucleated cell counts. Clones were read by immunoSEQ multiplex PCR, and TCRdb kept only the in-frame ones, dropping some. Clone size and the V and J calls come from that table; the DNA yielded D and trimming. Seen here are approximately 350,000 clones, around 89% observed once, and the top ten hold 3%.

Sequenced: peripheral blood. This clonotype was sampled from a woman aged 25 to 45 with COVID-19, enrolled during active disease. The J gene is TRBJ2-3, the V gene TRBV10-1; the D is unclear. The CDR3 spells CASSDRSSKDTQYF. CDR3 DNA: TGCGCCAGCAGTGACCGGTCGTCGAAAGATACGCAGTATTTT.